One and the same sample provided the 10 T cell receptor beta chains below, sequenced in a study of cytomegalovirus exposure and HLA in healthy donors. Primers included in the PCR were 60 Vbeta and 13 Jbeta primers. Only in-frame clones appear in the TCRdb table, and some are missing; sequencing was by immunoSEQ multiplex PCR. The sample lists under 300,000 clones, about four fifths occurring once. Sequencing used PBMCs. All receptors derive from a woman in her thirties or forties in good health and CMV-seropositive.

V usage is TRBV5-6 and J usage is TRBJ2-7, with 8 nucleotides matching TRBD2. Looked up from germline, CDR1 is SGHDT and CDR2 is YYEEEE. The J segment lost 3 bases and the V segment lost 0 bases, leaving 8 bases of the junction unmatched. The CDR3 contains 16 residues. In DNA, the CDR3 is TGTGCCAGCAGCTTGGAGGCGGGAGGTCGCTTCTACGAGCAGTACTTC. Residues: CASSLEAGGRFYEQYF.

This rearrangement joins TRBV6-1 to TRBJ1-4; 11 nucleotides match TRBD1. CDR1 and CDR2 from the germline V gene are MNHNS and SASEGT. This CDR3 is built from 17 residues. J was trimmed by 3 bases and V by 5 bases; bases with no gene match: 8. The DNA for the CDR3 is TGTGCCAGCAGTAAAGGACAGGGGGCGCAGGCTAATGAAAAACTGTTTTTT. This codes for CASSKGQGAQANEKLFF.

The V gene is TRBV10-3, the J gene TRBJ2-5; 7 bases agree with TRBD2. CDR3 length equals 17 residues. Germline trimming cut 2 bases from V and 1 base from J; bases unmatched to any gene: 10. From germline, CDR1 is ENHRY and CDR2 SYGVKD. The CDR3 sequence: CAISEPSHREAQETQYF. The DNA of the CDR3 is TGTGCCATCAGTGAGCCAAGTCATCGGGAGGCCCAAGAGACCCAGTACTTC.

The genes are TRBV27 and TRBJ2-7; TRBD2 matches 7 bases. The CDR3 runs to 13 residues. V shed 6 bases, J shed 3 bases, and the junction held 5 bases outside the gene matches. From germline, CDR1 is MNHEY and CDR2 SMNVEV (reference sequence). CDR3: CASRRTSNYEQYF. In DNA, the CDR3 is TGTGCCAGCAGGAGGACTAGTAACTACGAGCAGTACTTC.

The rearrangement joins TRBV6-1 to TRBJ2-4; TRBD2 matches at 14 bases. V was pared by 6 bases and J by 8 bases, with 6 bases of the junction left unmatched. The CDR3 runs 15 residues. Germline V lookup: CDR1 MNHNS, CDR2 SASEGT. The CDR3 here is CASRTGLAGADIQYF. The CDR3 DNA follows: TGTGCCAGCAGGACGGGACTAGCGGGAGCGGACATTCAGTACTTC.

Turning to this clone: Its ends do not fully match the called genes, so a read error is possible. Other DNA sequences within the sample encode an identical CDR3. The V and J genes are TRBV6-1 and TRBJ2-7; tentative D call: TRBD2 (6 bases). Germline assignment: CDR1 MNHNS and CDR2 SASEGT. The length of the CDR3 is 13 residues. CDR3 protein: CASLGDSPYEQYF. CDR3 DNA: TGTGCCAGTTTGGGGGACTCTCCCTACGAGCAGTACTTT.

This rearrangement joins TRBV6-1 to TRBJ2-7, with 7 positions matching TRBD2. In germline, CDR1 is MNHNS, CDR2 SASEGT. The CDR3 consists of 16 residues. V lost 2 bases, J lost 4 bases, and 11 bases stayed unmatched. The CDR3 nucleotides are TGTGCCAGCAGTGAAATGCGTAGCGGGCCTTTATACGAGCAGTACTTC. It yields the protein CASSEMRSGPLYEQYF.

The V and J genes are TRBV5-1 and TRBJ1-4; 10 bases are shared with TRBD1. The CDR3 contains 16 residues. Looked up from germline, CDR1 is SGHRS and CDR2 is YFSETQ. V dropped 0 bases and J dropped 3; count of bases not matched to a gene: 2. The CDR3 protein is CASSLEGTGANEKLFF. Here the CDR3 DNA reads TGCGCCAGCAGCTTGGAGGGGACAGGGGCTAATGAAAAACTGTTTTTT.

This clone is a singleton in its sample. The chain uses TRBV6-5 and TRBJ1-5; maybe TRBD1 (6 bases). Looked up from germline, CDR1 is MNHEY and CDR2 is SVGAGI. The CDR3 runs to 14 residues. Trimming cost V 5 bases and J 3 bases, with 11 bases left between them. CDR3 protein: CASSPGQFNQPQHF. The DNA for the CDR3 is TGTGCCAGCAGTCCCGGACAGTTCAATCAGCCCCAGCATTTT.

V is TRBV11-2 and J is TRBJ2-3; TRBD1 is a possible D gene (5 bases). Germline CDR1 SGHAT, CDR2 FQNNGV. This CDR3 contains 15 residues. Trimming took 6 bases from V and 1 from J, leaving 14 bases between them. CDR3 loop: CASRGISRGTDTQYF. CDR3 nucleotides: TGTGCCAGCAGGGGGATTAGCAGGGGCACAGATACGCAGTATTTT.